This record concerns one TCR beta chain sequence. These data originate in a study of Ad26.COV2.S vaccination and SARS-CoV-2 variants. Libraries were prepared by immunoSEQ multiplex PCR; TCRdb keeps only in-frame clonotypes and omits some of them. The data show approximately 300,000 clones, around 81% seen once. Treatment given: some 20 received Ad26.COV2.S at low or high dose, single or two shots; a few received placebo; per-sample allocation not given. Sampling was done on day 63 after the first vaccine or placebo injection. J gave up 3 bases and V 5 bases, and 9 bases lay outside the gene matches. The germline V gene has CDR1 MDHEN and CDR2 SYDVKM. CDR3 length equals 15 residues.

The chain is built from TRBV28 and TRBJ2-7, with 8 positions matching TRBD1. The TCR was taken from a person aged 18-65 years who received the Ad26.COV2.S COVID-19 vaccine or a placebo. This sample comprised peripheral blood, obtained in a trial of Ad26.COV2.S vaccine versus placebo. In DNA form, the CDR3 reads TGTGCCAGCAGTCAGAGCAGGGACAGGTACTACGAGCAGTACTTC. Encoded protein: CASSQSRDRYYEQYF.